The 6 T cell receptor beta chains below were found in one sample sequenced in a study of OX40 agonist ivuxolimab in advanced cancers. Data came from immunoSEQ multiplex PCR; TCRdb stores just in-frame clones and leaves some out. The sample has about 58,000 clones; roughly nine tenths are singletons. This sample comprised CD4+ or CD8+ T cells sorted from blood, obtained in a trial of the OX40 agonist ivuxolimab. These receptor sequences come from an adult with an advanced solid tumor such as melanoma, head and neck, liver or kidney cancer.

The chain couples TRBV21-1 to TRBJ2-7. TRBV21-1 is a documented pseudogene. CDR3 length: 16 amino acids. CDR3 sequence reads: CASSAHRDRKEYEQYF. The CDR3, as DNA: TGTGCCAGCAGCGCACACCGGGACCGAAAAGAGTACGAGCAGTACTTC.

The rearrangement links TRBV10-2 to TRBJ2-2, with 12 bases aligning to TRBD2. Germline V gene lookup returns CDR1 WSHSY and CDR2 SAAADI. V dropped 6 bases and J dropped 4; count of bases not matched to a gene: 3. The CDR3 runs to 15 residues. CDR3 sequence reads: CASRRTSGVTGELFF. CDR3 bases: TGCGCCAGCAGGAGGACTAGCGGGGTCACCGGGGAGCTGTTTTTT.

This chain joins TRBV6-5 and TRBJ2-3; the match to TRBD1 covers 8 bases. The CDR3 length is 15 residues. Germline CDR1 MNHEY, CDR2 SVGAGI. The V and J ends lost 5 bases and 2 bases, in that order; junction bases with no gene match: 6. CDR3 sequence: CASSTGTGDTDTQYF. The CDR3 bases are TGTGCCAGCAGTACCGGGACAGGCGACACAGATACGCAGTATTTT.

The chain links TRBV5-1 to TRBJ1-1; 10 positions match TRBD1. This CDR3 has 15 residues. Losses at the gene ends were 4 bases for V and 3 bases for J; bases not matched to a gene: 6. Germline loops: CDR1 SGHRS, CDR2 YFSETQ. In DNA, the CDR3 is TGCGCCAGCAGCCCCAGGACAGGGGGAGACACTGAAGCTTTCTTT. The encoded protein is CASSPRTGGDTEAFF.

The count of this clone is one. The CDR3 DNA reads TGTGCCACCAGCAGAGATGCCTCCTATAATTCACCCCTCCACTTT. Residues: CATSRDASYNSPLHF. The chain joins TRBV15 to TRBJ1-6; D remains unclear. Germline V lookup: CDR1 LNHNV, CDR2 YYDKDF (reference sequence). CDR3 length equals 15 residues. V was trimmed by 0 bases and J by 0 bases, leaving 3 bases between them.

This clone is medium-sized by share. The CDR3 DNA is TGTGCCAGCAGCTTGGGGAACAGAGACACCGGGGAGCTGTTTTTT. As protein: CASSLGNRDTGELFF. This sequence joins TRBV5-4 and TRBJ2-2; the D is unclear. There are 15 residues in the CDR3. V was cut by 0 bases and J by 3 bases, with 9 bases left in between. Per germline, CDR1 SGHNT and CDR2 YYREEE (reference sequence).